The clone carrying this TCR beta chain was seen only a few times. The data originate from a study of T-cell memory formation after mild COVID-19. TCRdb processed the 5' RACE reads anew with MiXCR; each CDR3 protein has one entry. The sample comprises about 260,000 distinct CDR3 sequences, around 15% of which are singletons, and 20% to 25% rests with the top ten. V was pared by 6 bases and J by 2 bases, with 8 bases between. The CDR3 contains 13 residues. Sequencing used PBMCs or a T cell subset sorted from them (not recorded which). The chain is built from TRBV12-3 or TRBV12-4 and TRBJ1-3, with D unresolved. The sequence was collected from a man aged 18-30 years who had mild COVID-19 (a few samples of this study predate the infection). Cell type and time point are not known. CDR3 amino acids: CASSPVAGNTIYF. The CDR3 nucleotides read TGTGCCAGCAGCCCCGTGGCTGGAAACACCATATATTTT.